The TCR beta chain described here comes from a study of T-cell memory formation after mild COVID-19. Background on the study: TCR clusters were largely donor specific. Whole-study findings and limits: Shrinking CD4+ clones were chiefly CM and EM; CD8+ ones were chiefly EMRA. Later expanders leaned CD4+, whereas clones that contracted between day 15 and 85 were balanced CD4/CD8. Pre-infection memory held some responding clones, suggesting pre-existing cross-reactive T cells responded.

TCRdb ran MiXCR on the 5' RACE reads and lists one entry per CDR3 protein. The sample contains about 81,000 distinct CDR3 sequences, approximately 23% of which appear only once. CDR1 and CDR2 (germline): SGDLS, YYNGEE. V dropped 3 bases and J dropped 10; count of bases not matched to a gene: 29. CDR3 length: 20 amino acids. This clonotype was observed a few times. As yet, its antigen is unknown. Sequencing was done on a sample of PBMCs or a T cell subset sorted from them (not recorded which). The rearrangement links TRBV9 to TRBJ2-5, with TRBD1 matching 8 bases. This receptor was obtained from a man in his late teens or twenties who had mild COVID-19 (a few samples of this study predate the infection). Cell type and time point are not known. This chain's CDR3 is CASSAEYVDRDAKRSVDQYF. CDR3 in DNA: TGTGCCAGCAGCGCAGAATACGTGGACAGGGACGCCAAGAGAAGTGTGGACCAGTACTTC.